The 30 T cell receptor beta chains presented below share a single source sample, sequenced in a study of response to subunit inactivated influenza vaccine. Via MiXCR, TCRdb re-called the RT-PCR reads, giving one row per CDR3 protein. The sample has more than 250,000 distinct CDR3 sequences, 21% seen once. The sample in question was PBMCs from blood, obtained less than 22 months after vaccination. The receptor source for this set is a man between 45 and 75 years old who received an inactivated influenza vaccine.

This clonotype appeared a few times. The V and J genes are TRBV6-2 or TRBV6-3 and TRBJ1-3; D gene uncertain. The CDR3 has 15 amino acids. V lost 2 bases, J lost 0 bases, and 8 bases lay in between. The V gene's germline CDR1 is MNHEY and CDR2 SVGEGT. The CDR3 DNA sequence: TGTGCCAGCAGTTACGCCGGGAGCTCTGGAAACACCATATATTTT. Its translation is CASSYAGSSGNTIYF.

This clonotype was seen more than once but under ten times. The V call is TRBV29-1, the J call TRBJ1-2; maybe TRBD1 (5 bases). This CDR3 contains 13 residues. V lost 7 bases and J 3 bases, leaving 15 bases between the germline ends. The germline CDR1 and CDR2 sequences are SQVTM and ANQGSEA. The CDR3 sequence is CSAEGMRDYGYTF. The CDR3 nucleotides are TGCAGCGCCGAGGGGATGAGGGACTATGGCTACACCTTC.

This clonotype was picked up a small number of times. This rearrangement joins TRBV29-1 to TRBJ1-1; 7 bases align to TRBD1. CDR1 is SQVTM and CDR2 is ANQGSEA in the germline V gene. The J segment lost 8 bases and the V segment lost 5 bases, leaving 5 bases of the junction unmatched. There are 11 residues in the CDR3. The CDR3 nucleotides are TGCAGCGTTCCCGGGACAGTCGAAGCTTTCTTT. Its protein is CSVPGTVEAFF.

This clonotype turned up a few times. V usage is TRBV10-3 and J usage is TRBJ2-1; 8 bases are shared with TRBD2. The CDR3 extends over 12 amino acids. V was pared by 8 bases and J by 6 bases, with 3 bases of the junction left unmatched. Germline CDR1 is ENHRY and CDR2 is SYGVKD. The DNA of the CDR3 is TGTGCCATCGGGGGACTAGGCAATGAGCAGTTCTTC. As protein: CAIGGLGNEQFF.

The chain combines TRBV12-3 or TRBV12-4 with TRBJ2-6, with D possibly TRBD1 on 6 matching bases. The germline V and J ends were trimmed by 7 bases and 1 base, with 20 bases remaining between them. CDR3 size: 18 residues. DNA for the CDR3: TGTGCCAGCATCCCAGGGGCAGGGGCAGGGTCTGGGGCCAACGTCCTGACTTTC. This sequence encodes CASIPGAGAGSGANVLTF.

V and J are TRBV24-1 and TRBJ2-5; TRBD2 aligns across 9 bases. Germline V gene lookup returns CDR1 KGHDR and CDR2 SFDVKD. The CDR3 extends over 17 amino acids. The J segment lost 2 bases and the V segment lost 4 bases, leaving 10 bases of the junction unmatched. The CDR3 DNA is TGTGCCACCAGTGACGGGCTACTAGCGGGCGCTCAAGAGACCCAGTACTTC. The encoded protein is CATSDGLLAGAQETQYF.

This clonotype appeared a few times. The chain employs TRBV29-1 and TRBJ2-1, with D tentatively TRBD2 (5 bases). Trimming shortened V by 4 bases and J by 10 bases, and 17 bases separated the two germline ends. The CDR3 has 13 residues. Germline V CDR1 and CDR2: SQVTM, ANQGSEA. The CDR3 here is CSVGRSMSREQFF. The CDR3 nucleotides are TGCAGCGTTGGGAGGTCAATGAGTAGAGAGCAGTTCTTC.

The CDR3 spells CASSQDLPDTQYF. Here the CDR3 DNA reads TGTGCCAGCAGCCAAGATCTGCCAGATACGCAGTATTTT. This chain uses TRBV14 with TRBJ2-3; D is unclear. The CDR3 totals 13 residues. The germline V and J ends were trimmed by 0 bases and 4 bases, with 5 bases remaining between them. Germline V gene sequence: CDR1 SGHDN, CDR2 FVKESK. The full variable domain, with the rest looked up from reference TRBV14 and TRBJ2-3, is EAGVTQFPSHSVIEKGQTVTLRCDPISGHDNLYWYRRVMGKEIKFLLHFVKESKQDESGMPNNRFLAERTGGTYSTLKVQPAELEDSGVYFCASSQDLPDTQYFGPGTRLTVL.

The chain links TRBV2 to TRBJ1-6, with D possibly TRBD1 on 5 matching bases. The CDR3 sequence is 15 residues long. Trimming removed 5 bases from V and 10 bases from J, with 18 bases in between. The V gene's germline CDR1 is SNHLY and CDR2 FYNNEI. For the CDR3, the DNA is TGTGCCAGCAGTCAAGAGCTAGGGACGTTGTCACCCCTCCACTTT. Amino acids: CASSQELGTLSPLHF.

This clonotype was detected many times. In DNA, the CDR3 is TGTGCCAGCAGCCAAGAACGCCAGGCACCCCAGCATTTT. This codes for CASSQERQAPQHF. The chain joins TRBV3-1 to TRBJ1-5; no clear D. The germline gives CDR1 LGHDT, CDR2 YNNKEL (reference sequence). The CDR3 totals 13 residues. With 0 bases removed from V and 10 bases from J, the gap between germline ends came to 10 bases.

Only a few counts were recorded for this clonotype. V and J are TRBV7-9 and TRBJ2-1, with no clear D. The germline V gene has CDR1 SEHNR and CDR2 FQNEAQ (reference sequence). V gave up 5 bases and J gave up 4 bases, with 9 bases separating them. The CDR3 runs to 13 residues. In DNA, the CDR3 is TGTGCCAGCAGCCCGCAGCGATACAATGAGCAGTTCTTC. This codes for CASSPQRYNEQFF.

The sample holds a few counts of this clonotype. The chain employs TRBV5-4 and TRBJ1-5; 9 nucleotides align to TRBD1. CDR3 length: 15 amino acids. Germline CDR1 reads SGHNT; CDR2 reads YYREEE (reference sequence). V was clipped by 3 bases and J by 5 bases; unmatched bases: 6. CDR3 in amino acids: CASSYGTGQDQPQHF. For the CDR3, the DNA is TGTGCCAGCAGCTATGGGACAGGGCAGGATCAGCCCCAGCATTTT.

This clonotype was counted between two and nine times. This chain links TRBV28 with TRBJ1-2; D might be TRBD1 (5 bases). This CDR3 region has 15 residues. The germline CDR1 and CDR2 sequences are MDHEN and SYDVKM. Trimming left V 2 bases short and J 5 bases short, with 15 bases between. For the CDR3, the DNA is TGTGCCAGCAGTTTAGTAGGACACTACCTATATGGCTACACCTTC. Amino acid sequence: CASSLVGHYLYGYTF.

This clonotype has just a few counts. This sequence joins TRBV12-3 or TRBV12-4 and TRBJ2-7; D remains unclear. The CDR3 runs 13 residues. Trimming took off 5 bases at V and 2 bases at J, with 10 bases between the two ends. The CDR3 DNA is TGTGCCAGCAGTGGCACAGTTCCCTACGAGCAGTACTTC. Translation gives CASSGTVPYEQYF.

CDR3 residues: CATSEAGLAGVSEQFF. In nucleotides, the CDR3 is TGTGCCACCAGTGAGGCGGGACTAGCGGGAGTAAGTGAGCAGTTCTTC. This chain uses TRBV24-1 with TRBJ2-1, with 14 bases fitting TRBD2. V shed 4 bases and J 9 bases; nucleotides not matched to a gene: 7. The germline CDR1 and CDR2 sequences are KGHDR and SFDVKD. The CDR3 loop spans 16 amino acids.

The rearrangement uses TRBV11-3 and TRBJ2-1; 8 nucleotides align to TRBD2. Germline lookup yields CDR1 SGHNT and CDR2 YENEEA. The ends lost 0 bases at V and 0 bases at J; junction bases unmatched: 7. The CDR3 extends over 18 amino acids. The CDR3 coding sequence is TGTGCCAGCAGCTTAGACACGGGGGGGCTCTACTCCTACAATGAGCAGTTCTTC. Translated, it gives CASSLDTGGLYSYNEQFF.

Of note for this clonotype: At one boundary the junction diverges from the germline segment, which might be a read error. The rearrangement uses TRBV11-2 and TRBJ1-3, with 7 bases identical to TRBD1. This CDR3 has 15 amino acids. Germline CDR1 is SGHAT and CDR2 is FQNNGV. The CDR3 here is CASSPSTGTVSPLDF. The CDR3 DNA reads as TGTGCCAGCAGCCCATCCACAGGGACAGTGTCACCATTGGATTTT. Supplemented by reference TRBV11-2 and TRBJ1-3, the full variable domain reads EAGVAQSPRYKIIEKRQSVAFWCNPISGHATLYWYQQILGQGPKLLIQFQNNGVVDDSQLPKDRFSAERLKGVDSTLKIQPAKLEDSAVYLCASSPSTGTVSPLDFGEGSWLTVV.

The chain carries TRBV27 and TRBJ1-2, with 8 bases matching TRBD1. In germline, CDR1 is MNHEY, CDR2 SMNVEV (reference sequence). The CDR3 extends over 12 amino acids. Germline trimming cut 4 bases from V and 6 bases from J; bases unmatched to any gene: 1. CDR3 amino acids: CASSSTGDGYTF. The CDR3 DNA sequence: TGTGCCAGCAGTTCGACAGGGGATGGCTACACCTTC.

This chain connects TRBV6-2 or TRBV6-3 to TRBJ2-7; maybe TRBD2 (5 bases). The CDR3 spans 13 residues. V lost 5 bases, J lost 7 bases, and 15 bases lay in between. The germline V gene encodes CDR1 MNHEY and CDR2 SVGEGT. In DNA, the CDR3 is TGTGCCAGCAGTATGGTCCCGGGGAGAGAGCAGTACTTC. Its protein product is CASSMVPGREQYF.

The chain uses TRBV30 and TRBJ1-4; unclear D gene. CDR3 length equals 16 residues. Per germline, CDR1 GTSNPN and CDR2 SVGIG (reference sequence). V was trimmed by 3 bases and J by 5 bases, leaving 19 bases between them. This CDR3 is CAWRTPGRVGNEKLFF. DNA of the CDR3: TGTGCCTGGAGGACCCCCGGGAGGGTAGGGAATGAAAAACTGTTTTTT.

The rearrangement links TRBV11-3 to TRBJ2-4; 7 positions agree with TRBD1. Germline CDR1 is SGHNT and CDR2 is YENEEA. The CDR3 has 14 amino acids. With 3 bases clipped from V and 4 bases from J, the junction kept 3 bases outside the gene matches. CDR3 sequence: CASSLGTAKNIQYF. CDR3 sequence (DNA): TGTGCCAGCAGCTTGGGGACAGCGAAAAACATTCAGTACTTC.

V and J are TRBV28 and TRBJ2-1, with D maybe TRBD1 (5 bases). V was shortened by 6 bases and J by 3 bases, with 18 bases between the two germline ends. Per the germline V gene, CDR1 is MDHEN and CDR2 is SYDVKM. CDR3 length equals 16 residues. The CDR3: CASRPLQGTDYNEQFF. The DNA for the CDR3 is TGTGCCAGCAGGCCCCTTCAGGGAACCGACTACAATGAGCAGTTCTTC.

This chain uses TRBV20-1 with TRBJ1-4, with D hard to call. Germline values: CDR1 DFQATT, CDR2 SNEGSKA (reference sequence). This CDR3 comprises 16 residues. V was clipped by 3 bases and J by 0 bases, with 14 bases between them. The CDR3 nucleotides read TGCAGTGCTAGTTTACACCACCCTGCAACTAATGAAAAACTGTTTTTT. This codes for CSASLHHPATNEKLFF.

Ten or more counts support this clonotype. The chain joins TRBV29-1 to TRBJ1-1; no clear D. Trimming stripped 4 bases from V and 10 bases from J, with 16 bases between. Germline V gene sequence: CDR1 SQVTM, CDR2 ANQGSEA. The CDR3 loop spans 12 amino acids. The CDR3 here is CSVGAGYSIAFF. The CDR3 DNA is TGCAGCGTTGGGGCAGGTTACTCAATAGCTTTCTTT.

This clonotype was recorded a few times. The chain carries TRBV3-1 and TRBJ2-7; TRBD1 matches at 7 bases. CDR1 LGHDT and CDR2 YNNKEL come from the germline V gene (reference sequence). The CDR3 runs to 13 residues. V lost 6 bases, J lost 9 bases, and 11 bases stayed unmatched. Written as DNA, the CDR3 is TGTGCCAGCAGTTACGGGACAGACCTCGTGCAGTACTTC. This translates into CASSYGTDLVQYF.

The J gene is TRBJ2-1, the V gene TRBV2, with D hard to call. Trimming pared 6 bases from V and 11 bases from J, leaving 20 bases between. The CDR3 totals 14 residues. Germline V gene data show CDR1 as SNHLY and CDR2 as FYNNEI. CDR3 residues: CASSKLTNKGKQFF. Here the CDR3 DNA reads TGTGCCAGCAGCAAACTCACTAACAAGGGAAAGCAGTTCTTC.

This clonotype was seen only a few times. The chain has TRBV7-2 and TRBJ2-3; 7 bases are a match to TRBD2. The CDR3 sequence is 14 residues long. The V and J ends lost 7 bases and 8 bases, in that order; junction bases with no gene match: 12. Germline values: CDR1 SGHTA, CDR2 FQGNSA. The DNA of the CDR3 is TGTGCCAGCACCTCGTCGGGGTCGGGGGGTACGCAGTATTTT. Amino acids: CASTSSGSGGTQYF. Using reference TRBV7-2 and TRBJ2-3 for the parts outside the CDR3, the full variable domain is GAGVSQSPSNKVTEKGKDVELRCDPISGHTALYWYRQSLGQGLEFLIYFQGNSAPDKSGLPSDRFSAERTGGSVSTLTIQRTQQEDSAVYLCASTSSGSGGTQYFGPGTRLTVL.

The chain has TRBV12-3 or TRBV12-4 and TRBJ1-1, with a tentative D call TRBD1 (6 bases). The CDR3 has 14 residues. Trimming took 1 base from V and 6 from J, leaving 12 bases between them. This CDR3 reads CASSLVPAGAEAFF. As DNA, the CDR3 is TGTGCCAGCAGTTTAGTTCCCGCAGGGGCTGAAGCTTTCTTT.

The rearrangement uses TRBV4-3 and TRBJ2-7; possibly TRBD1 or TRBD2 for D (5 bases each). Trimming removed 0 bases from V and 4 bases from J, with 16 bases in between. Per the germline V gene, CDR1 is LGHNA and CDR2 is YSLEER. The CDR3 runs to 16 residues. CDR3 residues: CASSQEKLGERYEQYF. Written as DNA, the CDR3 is TGCGCCAGCAGCCAAGAAAAGCTGGGGGAAAGATACGAGCAGTACTTC.

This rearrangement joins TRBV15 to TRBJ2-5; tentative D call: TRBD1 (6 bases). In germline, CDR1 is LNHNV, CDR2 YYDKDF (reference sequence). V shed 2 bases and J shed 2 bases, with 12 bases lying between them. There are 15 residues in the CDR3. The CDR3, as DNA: TGTGCCACCAGCAGAAATGGAGGACAGCAAGAGACCCAGTACTTC. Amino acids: CATSRNGGQQETQYF.